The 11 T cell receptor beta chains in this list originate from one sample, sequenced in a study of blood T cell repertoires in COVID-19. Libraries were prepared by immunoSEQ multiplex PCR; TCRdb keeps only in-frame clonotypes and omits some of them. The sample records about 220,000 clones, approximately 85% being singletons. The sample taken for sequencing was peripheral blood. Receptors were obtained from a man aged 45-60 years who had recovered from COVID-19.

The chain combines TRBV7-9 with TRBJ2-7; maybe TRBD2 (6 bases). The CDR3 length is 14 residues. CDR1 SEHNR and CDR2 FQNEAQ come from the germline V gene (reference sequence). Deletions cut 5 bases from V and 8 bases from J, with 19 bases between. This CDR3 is CASSNTGRALQQYF. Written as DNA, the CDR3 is TGTGCCAGCAGCAATACCGGGAGAGCCCTACAGCAGTACTTC.

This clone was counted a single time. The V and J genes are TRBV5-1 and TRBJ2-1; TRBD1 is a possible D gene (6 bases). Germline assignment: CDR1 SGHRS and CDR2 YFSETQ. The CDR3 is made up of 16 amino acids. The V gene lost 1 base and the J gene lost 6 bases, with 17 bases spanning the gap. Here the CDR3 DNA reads TGCGCCAGCAGCTTGCAGGGCAGGGGTACCGGCAATGAGCAGTTCTTC. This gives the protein CASSLQGRGTGNEQFF.

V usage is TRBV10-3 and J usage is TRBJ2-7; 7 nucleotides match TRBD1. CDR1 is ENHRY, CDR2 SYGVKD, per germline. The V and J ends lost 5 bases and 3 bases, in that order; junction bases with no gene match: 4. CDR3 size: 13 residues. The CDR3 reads CAISRDSYYEQYF. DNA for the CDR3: TGTGCCATCAGTCGGGACAGCTACTACGAGCAGTACTTC.

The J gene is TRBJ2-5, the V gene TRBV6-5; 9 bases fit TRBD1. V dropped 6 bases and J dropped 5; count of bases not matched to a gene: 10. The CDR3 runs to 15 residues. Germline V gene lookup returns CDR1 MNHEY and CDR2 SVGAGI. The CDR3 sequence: CASSRYRGQGETQYF. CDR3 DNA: TGTGCCAGCAGCCGGTACAGGGGGCAGGGGGAGACCCAGTACTTC.

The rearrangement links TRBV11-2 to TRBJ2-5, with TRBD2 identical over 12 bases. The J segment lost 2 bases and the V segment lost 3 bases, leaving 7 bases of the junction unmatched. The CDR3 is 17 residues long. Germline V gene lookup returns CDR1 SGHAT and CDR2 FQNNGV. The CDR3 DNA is TGTGCCAGCAGCTTGGGCCGACTAGCGGGAGAACAAGAGACCCAGTACTTC. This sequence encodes CASSLGRLAGEQETQYF.

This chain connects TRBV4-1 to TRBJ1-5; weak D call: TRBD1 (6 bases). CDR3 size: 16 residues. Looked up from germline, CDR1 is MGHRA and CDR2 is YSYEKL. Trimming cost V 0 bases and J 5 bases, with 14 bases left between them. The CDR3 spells CASSQEGGPEDQPQHF. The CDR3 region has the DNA TGCGCCAGCAGCCAAGAAGGGGGACCGGAGGATCAGCCCCAGCATTTT.

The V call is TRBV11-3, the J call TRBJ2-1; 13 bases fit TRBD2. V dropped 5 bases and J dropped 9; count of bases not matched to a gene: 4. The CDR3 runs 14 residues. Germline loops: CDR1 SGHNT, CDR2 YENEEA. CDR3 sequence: CASSQGLAGAEQFF. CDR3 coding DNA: TGTGCCAGCAGCCAAGGACTAGCGGGAGCTGAGCAGTTCTTC.

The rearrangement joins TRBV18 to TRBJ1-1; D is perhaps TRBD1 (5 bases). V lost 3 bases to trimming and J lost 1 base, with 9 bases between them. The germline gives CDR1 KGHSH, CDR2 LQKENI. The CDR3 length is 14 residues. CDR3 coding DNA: TGTGCCAGCTCACCCGACGGGGGGAACACTGAAGCTTTCTTT. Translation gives CASSPDGGNTEAFF.

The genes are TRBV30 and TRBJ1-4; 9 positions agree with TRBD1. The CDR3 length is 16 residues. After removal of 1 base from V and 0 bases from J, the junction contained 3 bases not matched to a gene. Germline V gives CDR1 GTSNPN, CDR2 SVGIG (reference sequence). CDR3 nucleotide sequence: TGTGCCTGGAGTGGGGGGGACAGGGCAACTAATGAAAAACTGTTTTTT. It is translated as CAWSGGDRATNEKLFF.

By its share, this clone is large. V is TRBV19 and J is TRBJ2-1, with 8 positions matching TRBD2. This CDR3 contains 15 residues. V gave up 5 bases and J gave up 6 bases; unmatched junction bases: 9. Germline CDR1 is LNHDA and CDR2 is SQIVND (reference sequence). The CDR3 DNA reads TGTGCCAGTAGTCTTACTAGCGGAAGCCTCAATGAGCAGTTCTTC. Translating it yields CASSLTSGSLNEQFF.

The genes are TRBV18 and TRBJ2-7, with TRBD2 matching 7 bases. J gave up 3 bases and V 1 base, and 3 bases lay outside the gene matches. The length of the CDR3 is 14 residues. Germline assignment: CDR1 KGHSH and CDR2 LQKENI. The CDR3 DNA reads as TGTGCCAGCTCACCACGTCTAGCGGACTACGAGCAGTACTTC. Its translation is CASSPRLADYEQYF.